The 18 T cell receptor beta chains presented below share a single source sample, sequenced in a study of identical twins. TCRdb reprocessed the 5' RACE reads via MiXCR and lists one record per CDR3 protein. The table has fewer than 350,000 distinct CDR3 sequences, roughly 8.6% seen once. The sample was also linked to a second study, of yellow fever vaccine responses in identical twins.

What was sequenced was memory (CD45RO+) T cells sorted from blood. The receptor source for this set is a woman aged 18-29 years in good health.

This clonotype appeared a few times. J is TRBJ2-2 and V is TRBV12-3 or TRBV12-4; either TRBD1 or TRBD2 may fit D (6 bases each). The CDR3 is 15 amino acids. Trimming took off 2 bases at V and 4 bases at J, with 11 bases between the two ends. CDR3: CASSLRGDRTGELFF. DNA of the CDR3: TGTGCCAGCAGTTTAAGGGGGGATCGCACCGGGGAGCTGTTTTTT.

This clonotype occurred many times. The chain employs TRBV6-5 and TRBJ1-1, with D perhaps matching TRBD1 (5 bases). Germline V gene sequence: CDR1 MNHEY, CDR2 SVGAGI. The CDR3 totals 16 residues. V was trimmed by 2 bases and J by 5 bases, leaving 18 bases between them. In nucleotides, the CDR3 is TGTGCCAGCAGTTACCGGCAGGGCGGGAGACGAACTGAAGCTTTCTTT. Protein product: CASSYRQGGRRTEAFF.

J is TRBJ1-6 and V is TRBV5-1; 7 nucleotides align to TRBD1. Germline V gives CDR1 SGHRS, CDR2 YFSETQ. The CDR3 sequence is 16 residues long. Losses at the gene ends were 4 bases for V and 6 bases for J; bases not matched to a gene: 10. DNA for the CDR3: TGCGCCAGCAGCCCAAGGGGGCGCATTGTTAATTCACCCCTCCACTTT. Amino acids: CASSPRGRIVNSPLHF.

V is TRBV14 and J is TRBJ1-2, with a weak D call TRBD1 (6 bases). V gave up 1 base and J gave up 8 bases, with 11 bases separating them. The CDR3 runs to 13 residues. The V gene's germline CDR1 is SGHDN and CDR2 FVKESK. CDR3 sequence: CASSQGTVRGYTF. The CDR3 DNA reads as TGTGCCAGCAGCCAAGGGACAGTACGGGGCTACACCTTC.

This clonotype has a handful of counts. The chain uses TRBV9 and TRBJ1-1; D is uncertain. V was shortened by 1 base and J by 6 bases, with 10 bases between the two germline ends. From germline, CDR1 is SGDLS and CDR2 YYNGEE. This CDR3 contains 13 residues. CDR3 DNA: TGTGCCAGCAGCGTATCCCCCGGGGCTGAAGCTTTCTTT. The encoded protein is CASSVSPGAEAFF.

This clonotype was found a few times. The rearrangement joins TRBV5-1 to TRBJ1-1, with a possible D match to TRBD1 (5 bases). Germline V gene lookup returns CDR1 SGHRS and CDR2 YFSETQ. V lost 2 bases and J 1 base, leaving 9 bases between the germline ends. The CDR3 loop spans 14 amino acids. DNA for the CDR3: TGCGCCAGCAGCTTCGACAGAACGAACACTGAAGCTTTCTTT. Encoded protein: CASSFDRTNTEAFF.

V gene TRBV19 combines with J gene TRBJ1-2; D gene unclear. CDR1 LNHDA and CDR2 SQIVND come from the germline V gene (reference sequence). The CDR3 sequence is 11 residues long. The V and J ends lost 8 bases and 14 bases respectively, with 18 bases between them. The CDR3 sequence is CASSSFRTRTF. The CDR3, as DNA: TGTGCCAGTTCATCTTTCCGAACGAGGACCTTC.

CDR3 bases: TGCAGTGCTAGAGCAGGTCTAGCGGGGGTATATCAAGAGACCCAGTACTTC. Translation: CSARAGLAGVYQETQYF. The genes are TRBV20-1 and TRBJ2-5; 10 nucleotides match TRBD2. The CDR3 has 17 residues. CDR1 is DFQATT and CDR2 is SNEGSKA in the germline V gene (reference sequence). V shed 1 base and J 2 bases; nucleotides not matched to a gene: 10.

This chain joins TRBV5-6 and TRBJ2-5; D is unresolved. Trimming left V 1 base short and J 0 bases short, with 10 bases between. Germline CDR1 is SGHDT and CDR2 is YYEEEE. The CDR3 is 15 residues long. The CDR3 here is CASSLRQPYQETQYF. The CDR3 region has the DNA TGTGCCAGCAGCTTGAGGCAGCCGTACCAAGAGACCCAGTACTTC.

This clonotype was counted a few times. The CDR3 sequence is CASGLVPASISDTQYF. For the CDR3, the DNA is TGTGCTAGTGGTTTGGTACCCGCTAGTATCTCAGATACGCAGTATTTT. The rearrangement joins TRBV12-5 to TRBJ2-3; D ambiguous. Germline-derived CDR1 and CDR2 are LGHNT and FRNRAP. The CDR3 runs to 16 residues. V gave up 0 bases and J gave up 4 bases, with 14 bases separating them.

This clonotype was seen a handful of times. This sequence joins TRBV15 and TRBJ2-3; D gene uncertain. Germline V CDR1 and CDR2: LNHNV, YYDKDF (reference sequence). The ends were cut back, 1 base at V and 0 bases at J, with 8 bases in the middle. This CDR3 is built from 15 residues. The CDR3: CATSRGIPSTDTQYF. The CDR3 DNA reads TGTGCCACCAGCAGAGGGATACCTAGCACAGATACGCAGTATTTT.

This clonotype was seen a handful of times. The V gene is TRBV7-9, the J gene TRBJ2-7; 8 bases line up with TRBD1. CDR3 length: 14 amino acids. The ends lost 1 base at V and 6 bases at J; junction bases unmatched: 5. The V gene's germline CDR1 is SEHNR and CDR2 FQNEAQ (reference sequence). CDR3 DNA sequence: TGTGCCAGCAGCTTAGGCCAGGGGGCCTTCGAGCAGTACTTC. Translating gives CASSLGQGAFEQYF.

This clonotype was seen a handful of times. CDR3 in amino acids: CASSERRYNEQFF. In DNA, the CDR3 is TGTGCCAGCAGTGAAAGGAGATACAATGAGCAGTTCTTC. The chain joins TRBV6-1 to TRBJ2-1; D is unresolved. The germline V gene encodes CDR1 MNHNS and CDR2 SASEGT. The CDR3 runs to 13 residues. The V gene lost 2 bases and the J gene lost 4 bases, with 6 bases spanning the gap.

This clonotype has more than one count but fewer than ten. The chain has TRBV29-1 and TRBJ2-7, with no clear D. The CDR3 covers 14 residues. V was cut by 4 bases and J by 3 bases, with 16 bases left in between. Germline V gene sequence: CDR1 SQVTM, CDR2 ANQGSEA. CDR3 residues: CSVVSREPNYEQYF. The CDR3 coding sequence is TGCAGCGTTGTCTCACGTGAGCCTAACTACGAGCAGTACTTC.

This clonotype has ten or more counts. This chain joins TRBV24-1 and TRBJ1-1; D possibly corresponds to TRBD1 (5 bases). CDR1 KGHDR and CDR2 SFDVKD come from the germline V gene. This CDR3 has 13 residues. The ends were cut back, 5 bases at V and 4 bases at J, with 10 bases in the middle. This CDR3 reads CATSAGQRTEAFF. Written as DNA, the CDR3 is TGTGCCACCAGTGCTGGACAACGCACTGAAGCTTTCTTT.

At least ten counts were recorded for this clonotype. V is TRBV5-1 and J is TRBJ2-3; D tentatively reads TRBD1 or TRBD2 (6 bases each). CDR3 length equals 15 residues. V dropped 2 bases and J dropped 0 bases, with 10 bases sitting between them. In germline, CDR1 is SGHRS, CDR2 YFSETQ. Here the CDR3 DNA reads TGCGCCAGCAGCTTCAACGGGGGCAGCACAGATACGCAGTATTTT. Translated, it gives CASSFNGGSTDTQYF.

The genes are TRBV29-1 and TRBJ1-1, with D unresolved. Trimming stripped 3 bases from V and 6 bases from J, with 17 bases between. The CDR3 contains 14 residues. Per germline, CDR1 SQVTM and CDR2 ANQGSEA. The CDR3 nucleotides read TGCAGCGTTGAGTTTGGACCTCGACTCTCTGAAGCTTTCTTT. This gives the protein CSVEFGPRLSEAFF.

This clonotype was seen only a few times. The chain uses TRBV10-3 and TRBJ1-5; D is perhaps TRBD1 (5 bases). CDR3 length: 15 amino acids. Germline values: CDR1 ENHRY, CDR2 SYGVKD. Trimming removed 2 bases from V and 4 bases from J, with 12 bases in between. The CDR3 region has the DNA TGTGCCATCAGTGAGGGACGGGGGGATAATCAGCCCCAGCATTTT. This codes for CAISEGRGDNQPQHF.